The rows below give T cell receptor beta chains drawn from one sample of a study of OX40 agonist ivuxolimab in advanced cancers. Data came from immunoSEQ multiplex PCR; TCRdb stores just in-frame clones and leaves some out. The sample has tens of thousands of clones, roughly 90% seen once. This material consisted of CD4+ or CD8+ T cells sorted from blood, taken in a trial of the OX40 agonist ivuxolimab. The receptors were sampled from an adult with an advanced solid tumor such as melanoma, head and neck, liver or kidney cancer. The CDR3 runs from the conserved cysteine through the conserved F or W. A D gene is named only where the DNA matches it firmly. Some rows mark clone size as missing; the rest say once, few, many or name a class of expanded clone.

cdr3_nt: TGTGCCAGCAGCGCTAGGCAGGGGGATTCACCCCTCCACTTT
cdr3_aa: CASSARQGDSPLHF
v_call: TRBV6-1
j_call: TRBJ1-6
d_call: TRBD1
clone_size: -

cdr3_nt: TGTGCCAGCAGCCGACGGACCTCGGAGCGTGCACCCCTCCACTTT
cdr3_aa: CASSRRTSERAPLHF
v_call: TRBV4-2
j_call: TRBJ1-6
d_call: -
clone_size: -

cdr3_nt: TGCGCCAGCAGTTTTACAGCGATGAGTAACTATGGCTACACCTTC
cdr3_aa: CASSFTAMSNYGYTF
v_call: TRBV5-1
j_call: TRBJ1-2
d_call: -
clone_size: -

cdr3_nt: TGTGCCAGCAGCCCACAGGGGAATTTTTATGGCTACACCTTC
cdr3_aa: CASSPQGNFYGYTF
v_call: TRBV5-5
j_call: TRBJ1-2
d_call: TRBD1
clone_size: -

cdr3_nt: TGTGCCAGCAGCTTAGCCTCCTCGGCCACCCACGAGCAGTACTTC
cdr3_aa: CASSLASSATHEQYF
v_call: TRBV7-2
j_call: TRBJ2-7
d_call: -
clone_size: -

cdr3_nt: TGTGCCAGTAACGGGGGACGGATTAGCAATCAGCCCCAGCATTTT
cdr3_aa: CASNGGRISNQPQHF
v_call: TRBV19
j_call: TRBJ1-5
d_call: -
clone_size: -

cdr3_nt: TGTGCCAGCAGTGGATCGCTCTCTGGGGCCAACGTCCTGACTTTC
cdr3_aa: CASSGSLSGANVLTF
v_call: TRBV2
j_call: TRBJ2-6
d_call: -
clone_size: -

cdr3_nt: TGTGCCAGTAGTATACTAGGGGTCCGGGACACTGAAGCTTTCTTT
cdr3_aa: CASSILGVRDTEAFF
v_call: TRBV19
j_call: TRBJ1-1
d_call: -
clone_size: once

cdr3_nt: TGTGCCAGCTCACCGGGGGACGGCCGTGACTATGGCTACACCTTC
cdr3_aa: CASSPGDGRDYGYTF
v_call: TRBV18
j_call: TRBJ1-2
d_call: -
clone_size: -

cdr3_nt: TGTGCCAGCAGTGGGGGGGAAGAGACCCAGTACTTC
cdr3_aa: CASSGGEETQYF
v_call: TRBV28
j_call: TRBJ2-5
d_call: TRBD2
clone_size: -

cdr3_nt: TGTGCCAGCAGCTTGGCCGGGGGCGATGGCTACACCTTC
cdr3_aa: CASSLAGGDGYTF
v_call: TRBV5-4
j_call: TRBJ1-2
d_call: -
clone_size: -

cdr3_nt: TGTGCCAGCAGCCCCGGCTACTCCTACAATGAGCAGTTCTTC
cdr3_aa: CASSPGYSYNEQFF
v_call: TRBV11-2
j_call: TRBJ2-1
d_call: -
clone_size: -

cdr3_nt: TGTGCCACCAGCAGAGCCGACGAGCAGTACTTC
cdr3_aa: CATSRADEQYF
v_call: TRBV15
j_call: TRBJ2-7
d_call: -
clone_size: -

cdr3_nt: TGTGCCTGGAGTCGTTCAGGGCCTGGGGCCAACGTCCTGACTTTC
cdr3_aa: CAWSRSGPGANVLTF
v_call: TRBV30
j_call: TRBJ2-6
d_call: -
clone_size: -

cdr3_nt: TGCGCCAGCAGCTCCGTAGCGAGCTACGAGCAGTACTTC
cdr3_aa: CASSSVASYEQYF
v_call: TRBV5-1
j_call: TRBJ2-7
d_call: -
clone_size: -

cdr3_nt: TGCGCCAGCAGCCAATTGTCGGGAGGCTCCTACGAGCAGTACTTC
cdr3_aa: CASSQLSGGSYEQYF
v_call: TRBV4-3
j_call: TRBJ2-7
d_call: TRBD2
clone_size: -

cdr3_nt: TGTGCCAGCAGTTACACAGGGCTTTACTATGGCTACACCTTC
cdr3_aa: CASSYTGLYYGYTF
v_call: TRBV28
j_call: TRBJ1-2
d_call: -
clone_size: many

cdr3_nt: TGTGCCACCAGCAGTGTGGGACAGAGAACGTATACTAGCACAGATACGCAGTATTTT
cdr3_aa: CATSSVGQRTYTSTDTQYF
v_call: TRBV15
j_call: TRBJ2-3
d_call: TRBD1
clone_size: -

cdr3_nt: TGTGCCAGTAGTAGCACTTACCTAGGATTAGATACGCAGTATTTT
cdr3_aa: CASSSTYLGLDTQYF
v_call: TRBV19
j_call: TRBJ2-3
d_call: -
clone_size: -

cdr3_nt: TGCGCCAGCAGCCAACGGGGACAGACGGAGACCCAGTACTTC
cdr3_aa: CASSQRGQTETQYF
v_call: TRBV4-3
j_call: TRBJ2-5
d_call: TRBD1
clone_size: -

cdr3_nt: TGTGCCAGCAGTGAAGGGGCAGCCATGAGTTTGTACTACGAGCAGTACTTC
cdr3_aa: CASSEGAAMSLYYEQYF
v_call: TRBV2
j_call: TRBJ2-7
d_call: -
clone_size: -

cdr3_nt: TGTGCCAGCAGCCAACATCGGGCCCCCTACGAGCAGTACTTC
cdr3_aa: CASSQHRAPYEQYF
v_call: TRBV14
j_call: TRBJ2-7
d_call: -
clone_size: -

cdr3_nt: TGTGCCAGCAGTTTAGGCGGGAGGTGGGGAGATACGCAGTATTTT
cdr3_aa: CASSLGGRWGDTQYF
v_call: TRBV28
j_call: TRBJ2-3
d_call: TRBD2
clone_size: -

cdr3_nt: TGTGCCAGCAGCGTAGCATCATCAGGGGGAGCCTACGAGCAGTACTTC
cdr3_aa: CASSVASSGGAYEQYF
v_call: TRBV9
j_call: TRBJ2-7
d_call: TRBD1
clone_size: once

cdr3_nt: TGTGCCAGCAGCTTAACCGCGCAGGGAGAAGCTTTCTTT
cdr3_aa: CASSLTAQGEAFF
v_call: TRBV7-9
j_call: TRBJ1-1
d_call: -
clone_size: -

cdr3_nt: TGTGCTAGTGGTTTGAGCATCTACGAGCAGTACTTC
cdr3_aa: CASGLSIYEQYF
v_call: TRBV12-5
j_call: TRBJ2-7
d_call: -
clone_size: -

cdr3_nt: TGTGCCAGTGGGGGCCCGAACTACGAGCAGTACTTC
cdr3_aa: CASGGPNYEQYF
v_call: TRBV7-2
j_call: TRBJ2-7
d_call: -
clone_size: -

cdr3_nt: TGTGCGGGCACGTGGGGTAATGAGCAGTTCTTC
cdr3_aa: CAGTWGNEQFF
v_call: TRBV7-2
j_call: TRBJ2-1
d_call: -
clone_size: -

cdr3_nt: TGTGCCAGCAGAGGAGTCCAGGGAAATGGGGCCAAAAACATTCAGTACTTC
cdr3_aa: CASRGVQGNGAKNIQYF
v_call: TRBV28
j_call: TRBJ2-4
d_call: -
clone_size: -

cdr3_nt: TGCGCCAGCAGCTTGACGGGCGGCAATCAGCCCCAGCATTTT
cdr3_aa: CASSLTGGNQPQHF
v_call: TRBV5-1
j_call: TRBJ1-5
d_call: -
clone_size: -

cdr3_nt: TGTGCCAGCAGCCTTGCCTACACCGGGGAGCTGTTTTTT
cdr3_aa: CASSLAYTGELFF
v_call: TRBV9
j_call: TRBJ2-2
d_call: -
clone_size: -

cdr3_nt: TGCGCCAGCAGCTTGGGTAGCGGGCAAAACACCGGGGAGCTGTTTTTT
cdr3_aa: CASSLGSGQNTGELFF
v_call: TRBV5-1
j_call: TRBJ2-2
d_call: TRBD2
clone_size: -

cdr3_nt: TGTGCCAGCAGCCCCATAAGACAGGGGGCTATGGCCTATAATTCACCCCTCCACTTT
cdr3_aa: CASSPIRQGAMAYNSPLHF
v_call: TRBV7-8
j_call: TRBJ1-6
d_call: TRBD1
clone_size: -

cdr3_nt: TGTGCCAGCAGCTTAGGGACAGGACGACCCGGGGAGCTGTTTTTT
cdr3_aa: CASSLGTGRPGELFF
v_call: TRBV7-9
j_call: TRBJ2-2
d_call: TRBD1
clone_size: once

cdr3_nt: TGTGCCTGGAGTGTACGAACCGGGACGGTGACCTACGAGCAGTACTTC
cdr3_aa: CAWSVRTGTVTYEQYF
v_call: TRBV30
j_call: TRBJ2-7
d_call: -
clone_size: -

cdr3_nt: TGTGCCAGCAGTTACCAGACAGCCAGCAATCAGCCCCAGCATTTT
cdr3_aa: CASSYQTASNQPQHF
v_call: TRBV6-5
j_call: TRBJ1-5
d_call: -
clone_size: -

cdr3_nt: TGTGCCAGCAGTGATACCGGGACAGACAACAATGAGCAGTTCTTC
cdr3_aa: CASSDTGTDNNEQFF
v_call: TRBV6-6
j_call: TRBJ2-1
d_call: TRBD1
clone_size: -

cdr3_nt: TGTGCCAGCTCCCGGGCGGGAGCAGTTGATACGCAGTATTTT
cdr3_aa: CASSRAGAVDTQYF
v_call: TRBV18
j_call: TRBJ2-3
d_call: TRBD2
clone_size: once

cdr3_nt: TGTGCTAGTGGTGGTTCTAGCGGTCGGGAGTCTTTT
cdr3_aa: CASGGSSGRESF
v_call: TRBV12-5
j_call: TRBJ2-3
d_call: TRBD2
clone_size: -

cdr3_nt: TGCGCCAGCAGCTTGGACAGTAACCAAGGCAATGAGCAGTTCTTC
cdr3_aa: CASSLDSNQGNEQFF
v_call: TRBV5-1
j_call: TRBJ2-1
d_call: -
clone_size: -

cdr3_nt: TGTGGAACTGGGCTAACCTACGAGCAGTACTTC
cdr3_aa: CGTGLTYEQYF
v_call: TRBV28
j_call: TRBJ2-7
d_call: -
clone_size: -

cdr3_nt: TGTGCCAGCAGCCAATACCGGGGACTAGCGGTTAGCACAGATACGCAGTATTTT
cdr3_aa: CASSQYRGLAVSTDTQYF
v_call: TRBV7-3
j_call: TRBJ2-3
d_call: TRBD2
clone_size: few

cdr3_nt: TGCGCCAGCAGCCAAGAGAGGGGCGGAGGGGGGGCGAGCGCGCAGTACTTC
cdr3_aa: CASSQERGGGGASAQYF
v_call: TRBV4-1
j_call: TRBJ2-7
d_call: -
clone_size: -

cdr3_nt: TGCGCCAGCAGCCAGCTACTAGCGGGAGTCCCTGAGCAGTTCTTC
cdr3_aa: CASSQLLAGVPEQFF
v_call: TRBV4-3
j_call: TRBJ2-1
d_call: TRBD2
clone_size: -

cdr3_nt: TGTGCCAGCAGTGTTTGGCAGAGCAATCAGCCCCAGCATTTT
cdr3_aa: CASSVWQSNQPQHF
v_call: TRBV2
j_call: TRBJ1-5
d_call: -
clone_size: -